The 25 T cell receptor beta chains reported below all come from one sample, sequenced in a study of control samples from healthy donors and cancer patients (dated by TCRdb to about 2020). Library generation was performed with the immunoSEQ multiplex PCR assay. The immuneACCESS repertoire file appears here via TCRdb, limited to in-frame rearrangements. These files lack a portion of the clones; in checked studies, under half of the deficit traces to unresolved V genes, and the cause of the others is not known. This sample holds some 51,000 clones; roughly 88% were observed only once. The leading ten clones occupy more than 3.5% of the sample. The specimen sequenced was blood. The source is a man aged 50 or older in good health.

The rearrangement uses TRBV5-8 and TRBJ2-2; no definite D call. This CDR3 is 13 amino acids long. The germline gives CDR1 SGHTS, CDR2 YDEGEE. The germline V and J ends were trimmed by 3 bases and 2 bases, with 5 bases remaining between them. The CDR3 DNA reads as TGTGCCAGCAGCTCAATAAACACCGGGGAGCTGTTTTTT. This translates into CASSSINTGELFF. The entire variable domain, with the rest obtained from reference TRBV5-8 and TRBJ2-2, is as follows: EAGVTQSPTHLIKTRGQQATLRCSPISGHTSVYWYQQALGLGLQFLLWYDEGEERNRGNFPPRFSGRQFPNYSSELNVNALELEDSALYLCASSSINTGELFFGEGSRLTVL.

The J gene is TRBJ2-3, the V gene TRBV9; no firm D call. Germline V gene sequence: CDR1 SGDLS, CDR2 YYNGEE. The CDR3 covers 14 residues. V lost 0 bases, J lost 2 bases, and 7 bases lay in between. CDR3 residues: CASSVGQNTDTQYF. In DNA form, the CDR3 reads TGTGCCAGCAGCGTAGGCCAGAACACAGATACGCAGTATTTT.

V usage is TRBV9 and J usage is TRBJ2-5; D call uncertain. The CDR3 sequence is 14 residues long. Germline V CDR1 and CDR2: SGDLS, YYNGEE. Trimming removed 0 bases from V and 6 bases from J, with 12 bases in between. DNA for the CDR3: TGTGCCAGCAGCGTAGGGACCCAAGGGCAGACCCAGTACTTC. It yields the protein CASSVGTQGQTQYF.

The chain combines TRBV19 with TRBJ1-2; 8 bases line up with TRBD1. Germline V gene data show CDR1 as LNHDA and CDR2 as SQIVND (reference sequence). J gave up 6 bases and V 5 bases, and 11 bases lay outside the gene matches. The CDR3 runs 15 residues. The CDR3 reads CASSSGQGHANGYTF. The DNA of the CDR3 is TGTGCCAGTAGTTCCGGACAGGGTCACGCCAATGGCTACACCTTC.

The gene calls are TRBV11-2 and TRBJ1-1; TRBD1 aligns across 11 bases. The CDR3 covers 16 residues. V shed 4 bases, J shed 6 bases, and the junction held 10 bases outside the gene matches. Germline loops: CDR1 SGHAT, CDR2 FQNNGV. This CDR3 is CASSSWGQGEGSEAFF. The CDR3 DNA reads TGTGCCAGCAGCTCGTGGGGACAGGGGGAAGGGTCTGAAGCTTTCTTT.

The chain uses TRBV3-1 (or the pseudogene TRBV3-2) and TRBJ1-3; possible D gene TRBD1, 5 bases. Germline values: CDR1 LGHDT, CDR2 YNNKEL (reference sequence). The CDR3 spans 17 residues. V shed 1 base and J shed 4 bases, with 17 bases lying between them. DNA for the CDR3: TGTGCCAGCAGCCAAGGGCAGGGACGTGTATCCGGAAACACCATATATTTT. This sequence encodes CASSQGQGRVSGNTIYF.

The J gene is TRBJ2-7, the V gene TRBV7-2; no clear D. CDR3 size: 12 residues. Trimming left V 4 bases short and J 2 bases short, with 6 bases between. CDR1 SGHTA and CDR2 FQGNSA come from the germline V gene. The CDR3 spells CASSSTPYEQYF. The CDR3 DNA reads TGTGCCAGCAGCTCGACCCCCTACGAGCAGTACTTC.

In nucleotides, the CDR3 is TGTGCCAGCAGTTACTCGCTGTTAGGGGCCAACGTCCTGACTTTC. Protein: CASSYSLLGANVLTF. This sequence joins TRBV6-5 and TRBJ2-6; no definite D call. Germline CDR1 reads MNHEY; CDR2 reads SVGAGI. This CDR3 has 15 residues. V was shortened by 0 bases and J by 4 bases, with 7 bases between the two germline ends.

This clone turned up a few times. The genes are TRBV6-1 and TRBJ1-2; 9 nucleotides line up with TRBD1. V was clipped by 2 bases and J by 7 bases; unmatched bases: 8. Germline loops: CDR1 MNHNS, CDR2 SASEGT. The CDR3 is 15 residues long. As DNA, the CDR3 is TGTGCCAGCAGTGAACGGACAGGGGACAGCTCTGGCTACACCTTC. Translating gives CASSERTGDSSGYTF.

This chain connects TRBV19 to TRBJ1-1; D is unresolved. Germline V CDR1 and CDR2: LNHDA, SQIVND (reference sequence). V was trimmed by 3 bases and J by 0 bases, leaving 8 bases between them. The CDR3 contains 14 residues. This chain's CDR3 is CASSIGGMNTEAFF. DNA for the CDR3: TGTGCCAGTAGTATTGGAGGAATGAACACTGAAGCTTTCTTT.

The chain combines TRBV5-1 with TRBJ2-7; 9 positions match TRBD2. This CDR3 is 16 amino acids long. Germline V gene data show CDR1 as SGHRS and CDR2 as YFSETQ. V was pared by 0 bases and J by 6 bases, with 10 bases of the junction left unmatched. The CDR3 DNA follows: TGCGCCAGCAGCTTGGGGGCCGGGACTAGCTACTCCGAGCAGTACTTC. As protein: CASSLGAGTSYSEQYF.

The CDR3 sequence: CASSYLQGNTEAFF. For the CDR3, the DNA is TGTGCCAGCAGTTACCTACAGGGGAACACTGAAGCTTTCTTT. This chain uses TRBV6-2 or TRBV6-3 with TRBJ1-1, with D possibly TRBD1 on 6 matching bases. V lost 2 bases and J lost 1, with 8 bases in between. CDR3 length: 14 amino acids. The germline V gene encodes CDR1 MNHEY and CDR2 SVGEGT.

The chain employs TRBV2 and TRBJ2-6; 10 nucleotides line up with TRBD1. With 2 bases clipped from V and 1 base from J, the junction kept 5 bases outside the gene matches. This CDR3 has 18 amino acids. CDR1 is SNHLY, CDR2 FYNNEI, per germline. CDR3: CASSERDRGYSGANVLTF. As DNA, the CDR3 is TGTGCCAGCAGTGAAAGGGACAGGGGATATTCTGGGGCCAACGTCCTGACTTTC. The variable domain in full, with the rest retrieved from reference TRBV2 and TRBJ2-6, is EPEVTQTPSHQVTQMGQEVILRCVPISNHLYFYWYRQILGQKVEFLVSFYNNEISEKSEIFDDQFSVERPDGSNFTLKIRSTKLEDSAMYFCASSERDRGYSGANVLTFGAGSRLTVL.

The chain carries TRBV19 and TRBJ2-2; possible D gene TRBD2, 5 bases. V lost 4 bases and J 1 base, leaving 13 bases between the germline ends. The CDR3 runs 16 residues. In germline, CDR1 is LNHDA, CDR2 SQIVND (reference sequence). This chain's CDR3 is CASSSGRNLNTGELFF. The CDR3 coding sequence is TGTGCCAGTAGTAGCGGGCGGAACTTGAACACCGGGGAGCTGTTTTTT.

The chain combines TRBV15 with TRBJ1-6, with TRBD1 as a possible D gene (6 bases). V lost 5 bases and J 9 bases, leaving 17 bases between the germline ends. This CDR3 is 15 amino acids long. The germline CDR1 and CDR2 sequences are LNHNV and YYDKDF (reference sequence). The CDR3 protein is CATSFGSTGSSPLHF. The CDR3 nucleotides are TGTGCCACCAGCTTCGGCTCAACAGGGAGTTCACCCCTCCACTTT.

J is TRBJ1-2 and V is TRBV5-1, with D unclear. This CDR3 spans 13 amino acids. Germline V gives CDR1 SGHRS, CDR2 YFSETQ. The germline V and J ends were trimmed by 7 bases and 1 base, with 11 bases remaining between them. CDR3 protein: CASRTDLNYGYTF. The CDR3 nucleotides read TGCGCCAGCCGGACCGACCTTAACTATGGCTACACCTTC.

This chain uses TRBV4-2 with TRBJ1-4; D uncertain. Trimming removed 1 base at V and 4 bases at J, with 10 bases between. Germline V gene sequence: CDR1 LGHNA, CDR2 YNFKEQ. The CDR3 spans 15 residues. Written as DNA, the CDR3 is TGTGCCAGCAGCCAAGGAACGGCGAGTAATGAAAAACTGTTTTTT. Encoded protein: CASSQGTASNEKLFF.

The J gene is TRBJ2-7, the V gene TRBV6-5, with D unresolved. V lost 9 bases to trimming and J lost 4 bases, with 16 bases between them. This CDR3 has 13 residues. The germline gives CDR1 MNHEY, CDR2 SVGAGI. The chain's CDR3 is CASSAIPPYEQYF. The DNA for the CDR3 is TGTGCCAGTTCGGCCATTCCCCCGTACGAGCAGTACTTC.

This rearrangement joins TRBV3-1 (or the pseudogene TRBV3-2) to TRBJ2-1, with 7 bases identical to TRBD1. From germline, CDR1 is LGHDT and CDR2 YNNKEL (reference sequence). This CDR3 spans 16 amino acids. The V segment lost 4 bases and the J segment 0 bases; nucleotides outside the gene matches: 6. CDR3 protein: CASSRTGQSSYNEQFF. The CDR3 DNA reads TGTGCCAGCAGCCGAACGGGACAGAGCTCCTACAATGAGCAGTTCTTC.

This clone occurred once. V gene TRBV7-3 combines with J gene TRBJ1-1; 8 positions match TRBD1. With 5 bases clipped from V and 6 bases from J, the junction kept 8 bases outside the gene matches. In germline, CDR1 is SGHTA, CDR2 FQGTGA. CDR3 size: 14 residues. CDR3 bases: TGTGCCAGCAGCCATTCGACAGGGGTCGCTGAAGCTTTCTTT. Translated, it gives CASSHSTGVAEAFF.

This sequence joins TRBV30 and TRBJ2-1; 14 bases agree with TRBD2. Germline V gene sequence: CDR1 GTSNPN, CDR2 SVGIG (reference sequence). There are 15 residues in the CDR3. The junction had 4 bases not matched to a gene; V was cut back by 0 bases and J by 9 bases. For the CDR3, the DNA is TGTGCCTGGAGTGTGGGACTAGCGGGAGTAGTTGAGCAGTTCTTC. The encoded protein is CAWSVGLAGVVEQFF.

This chain joins TRBV5-1 and TRBJ2-1, with 9 nucleotides matching TRBD2. Losses at the gene ends were 1 base for V and 3 bases for J; bases not matched to a gene: 11. The CDR3 is 18 residues long. Germline V gives CDR1 SGHRS, CDR2 YFSETQ. The CDR3 protein is CASSLTAFSGSIYNEQFF. CDR3 DNA sequence: TGCGCCAGCAGCTTGACCGCCTTTAGCGGGAGCATCTACAATGAGCAGTTCTTC. Complete variable domain (other parts from reference TRBV5-1 and TRBJ2-1): KAGVTQTPRYLIKTRGQQVTLSCSPISGHRSVSWYQQTPGQGLQFLFEYFSETQRNKGNFPGRFSGRQFSNSRSEMNVSTLELGDSALYLCASSLTAFSGSIYNEQFFGPGTRLTVL.

The chain carries TRBV5-6 and TRBJ2-5, with 9 bases aligning to TRBD2. The CDR3 extends over 16 amino acids. With V trimmed by 2 bases and J by 1 base, 6 bases remained unmatched. CDR1 and CDR2 (germline): SGHDT, YYEEEE. CDR3 DNA sequence: TGTGCCAGCAGCTTCCGACTAGCGGCAAGCCAAGAGACCCAGTACTTC. Its protein is CASSFRLAASQETQYF.

The chain has TRBV5-1 and TRBJ1-6; D is uncertain. The CDR3 is 14 amino acids. CDR1 is SGHRS and CDR2 is YFSETQ in the germline V gene. V lost 2 bases, J lost 7 bases, and 10 bases lay in between. The CDR3 bases are TGCGCCAGCAGCTTTGAGGCAACCAATTCACCCCTCCACTTT. It is translated as CASSFEATNSPLHF.

The gene calls are TRBV6-5 and TRBJ2-7; possible D gene TRBD1, 5 bases. V lost 7 bases and J lost 2, with 15 bases in between. Germline loops: CDR1 MNHEY, CDR2 SVGAGI. The CDR3 sequence is 14 residues long. The CDR3, as DNA: TGTGCCAGCACCCCGGCAGGGCGGACCTACGAGCAGTACTTC. This encodes CASTPAGRTYEQYF.